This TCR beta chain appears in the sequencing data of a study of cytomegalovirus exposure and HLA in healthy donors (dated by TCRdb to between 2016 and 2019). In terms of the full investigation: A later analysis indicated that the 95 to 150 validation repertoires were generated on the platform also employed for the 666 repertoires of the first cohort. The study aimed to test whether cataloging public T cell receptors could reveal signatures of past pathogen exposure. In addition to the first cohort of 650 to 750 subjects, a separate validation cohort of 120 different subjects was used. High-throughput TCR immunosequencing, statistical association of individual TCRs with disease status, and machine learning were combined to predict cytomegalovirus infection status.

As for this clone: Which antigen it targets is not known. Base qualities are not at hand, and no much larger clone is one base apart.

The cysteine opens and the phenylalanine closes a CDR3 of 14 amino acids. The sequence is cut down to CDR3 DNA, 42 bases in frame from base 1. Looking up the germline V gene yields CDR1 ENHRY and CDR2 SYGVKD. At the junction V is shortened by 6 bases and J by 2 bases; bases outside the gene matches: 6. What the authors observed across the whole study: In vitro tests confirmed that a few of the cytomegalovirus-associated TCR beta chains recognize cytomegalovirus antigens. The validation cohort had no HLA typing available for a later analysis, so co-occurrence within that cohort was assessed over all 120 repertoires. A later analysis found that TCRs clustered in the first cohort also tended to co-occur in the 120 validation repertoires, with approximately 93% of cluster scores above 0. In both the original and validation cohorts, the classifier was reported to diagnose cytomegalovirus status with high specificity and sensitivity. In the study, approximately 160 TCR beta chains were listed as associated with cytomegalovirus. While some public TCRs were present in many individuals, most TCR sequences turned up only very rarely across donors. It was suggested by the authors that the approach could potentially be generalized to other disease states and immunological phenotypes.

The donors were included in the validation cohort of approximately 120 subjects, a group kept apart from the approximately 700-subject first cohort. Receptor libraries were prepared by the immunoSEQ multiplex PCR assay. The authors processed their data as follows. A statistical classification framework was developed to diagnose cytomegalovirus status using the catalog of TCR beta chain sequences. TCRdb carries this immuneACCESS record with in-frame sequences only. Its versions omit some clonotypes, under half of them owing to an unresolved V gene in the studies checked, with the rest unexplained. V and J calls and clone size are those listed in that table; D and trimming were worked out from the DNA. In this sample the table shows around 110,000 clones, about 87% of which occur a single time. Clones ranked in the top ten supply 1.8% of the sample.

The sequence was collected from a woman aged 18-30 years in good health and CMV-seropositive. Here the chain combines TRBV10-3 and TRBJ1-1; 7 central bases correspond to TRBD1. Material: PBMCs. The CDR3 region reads CAIRGQNPNTEAFF. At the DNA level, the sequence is TGTGCCATCAGGGGACAGAATCCTAACACTGAAGCTTTCTTT.